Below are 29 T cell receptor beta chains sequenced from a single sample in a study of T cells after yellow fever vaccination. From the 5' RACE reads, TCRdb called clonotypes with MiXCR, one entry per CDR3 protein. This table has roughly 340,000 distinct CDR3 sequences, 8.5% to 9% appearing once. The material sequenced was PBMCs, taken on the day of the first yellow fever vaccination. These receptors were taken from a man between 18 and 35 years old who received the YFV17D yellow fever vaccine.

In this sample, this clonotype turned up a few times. The CDR3 DNA reads as TGCAGTGCTAGGTCGGAAGGATCAGATACGCAGTATTTT. Translated, it gives CSARSEGSDTQYF. The chain links TRBV20-1 to TRBJ2-3; no clear D gene. CDR1 and CDR2 (germline): DFQATT, SNEGSKA (reference sequence). The germline V and J ends were trimmed by 3 bases and 4 bases, with 11 bases remaining between them. CDR3 size: 13 residues.

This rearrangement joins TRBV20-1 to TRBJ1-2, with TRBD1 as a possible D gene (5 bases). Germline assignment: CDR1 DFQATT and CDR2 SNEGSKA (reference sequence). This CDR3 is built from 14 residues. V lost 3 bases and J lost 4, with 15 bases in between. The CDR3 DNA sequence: TGCAGTGCTAGTGAAGCAGGGATCCTCTATGGCTACACCTTC. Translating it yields CSASEAGILYGYTF.

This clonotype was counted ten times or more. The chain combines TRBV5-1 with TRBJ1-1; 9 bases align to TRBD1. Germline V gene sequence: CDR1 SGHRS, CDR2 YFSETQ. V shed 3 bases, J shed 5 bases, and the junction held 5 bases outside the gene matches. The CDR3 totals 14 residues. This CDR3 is CASSSDRGRTEAFF. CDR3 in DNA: TGCGCCAGCAGCTCCGACAGGGGGAGGACTGAAGCTTTCTTT.

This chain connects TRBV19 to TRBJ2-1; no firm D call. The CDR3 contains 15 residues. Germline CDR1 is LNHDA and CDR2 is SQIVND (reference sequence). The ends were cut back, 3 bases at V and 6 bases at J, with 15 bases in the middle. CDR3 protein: CASSMTRDTPNEQFF. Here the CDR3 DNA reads TGTGCCAGTAGTATGACGCGCGATACCCCCAATGAGCAGTTCTTC.

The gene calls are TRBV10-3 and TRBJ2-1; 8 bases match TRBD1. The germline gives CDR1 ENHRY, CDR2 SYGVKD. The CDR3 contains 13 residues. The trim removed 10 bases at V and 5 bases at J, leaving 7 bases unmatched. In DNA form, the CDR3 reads TGTGCCACCTGGGACAGGAATAACAATGAGCAGTTCTTC. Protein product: CATWDRNNNEQFF.

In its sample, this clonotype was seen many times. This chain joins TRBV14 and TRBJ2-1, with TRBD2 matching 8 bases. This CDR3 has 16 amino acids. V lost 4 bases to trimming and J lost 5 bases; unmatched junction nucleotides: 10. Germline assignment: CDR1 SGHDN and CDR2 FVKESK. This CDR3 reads CASSPSGERGNNEQFF. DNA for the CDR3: TGTGCCAGCAGCCCAAGTGGGGAGCGGGGGAACAATGAGCAGTTCTTC. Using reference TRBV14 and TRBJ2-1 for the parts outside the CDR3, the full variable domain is EAGVTQFPSHSVIEKGQTVTLRCDPISGHDNLYWYRRVMGKEIKFLLHFVKESKQDESGMPNNRFLAERTGGTYSTLKVQPAELEDSGVYFCASSPSGERGNNEQFFGPGTRLTVL.

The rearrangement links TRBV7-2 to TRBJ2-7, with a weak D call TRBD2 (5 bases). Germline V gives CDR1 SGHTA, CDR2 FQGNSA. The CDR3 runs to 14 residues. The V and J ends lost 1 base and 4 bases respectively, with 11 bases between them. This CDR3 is CASSLGPDYYEQYF. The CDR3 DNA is TGTGCCAGCAGCTTAGGTCCCGACTATTACGAGCAGTACTTC.

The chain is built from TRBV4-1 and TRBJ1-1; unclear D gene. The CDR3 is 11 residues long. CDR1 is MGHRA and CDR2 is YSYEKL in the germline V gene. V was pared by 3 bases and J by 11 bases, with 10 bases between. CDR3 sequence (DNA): TGCGCCAGCAGCCATGTTCACGGTGCTTTCTTT. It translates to CASSHVHGAFF.

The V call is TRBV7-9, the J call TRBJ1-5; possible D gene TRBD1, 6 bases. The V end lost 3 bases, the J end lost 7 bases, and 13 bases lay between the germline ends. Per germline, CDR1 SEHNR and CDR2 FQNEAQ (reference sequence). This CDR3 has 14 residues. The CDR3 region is CASSLGRGGQPQHF. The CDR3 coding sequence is TGTGCCAGCAGCTTGGGCCGAGGGGGGCAGCCCCAGCATTTT.

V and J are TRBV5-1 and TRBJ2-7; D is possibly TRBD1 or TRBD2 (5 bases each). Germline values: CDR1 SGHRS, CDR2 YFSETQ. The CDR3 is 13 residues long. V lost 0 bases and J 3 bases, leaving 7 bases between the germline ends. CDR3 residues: CASSLERGYEQYF. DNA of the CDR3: TGCGCCAGCAGCTTGGAGAGGGGCTACGAGCAGTACTTC.

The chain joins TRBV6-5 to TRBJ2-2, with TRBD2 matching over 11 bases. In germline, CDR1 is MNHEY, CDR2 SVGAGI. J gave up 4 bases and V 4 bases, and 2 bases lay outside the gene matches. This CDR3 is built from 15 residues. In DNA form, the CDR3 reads TGTGCCAGCAGTTGGCTAGCGGGGGGCACCGGGGAGCTGTTTTTT. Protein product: CASSWLAGGTGELFF.

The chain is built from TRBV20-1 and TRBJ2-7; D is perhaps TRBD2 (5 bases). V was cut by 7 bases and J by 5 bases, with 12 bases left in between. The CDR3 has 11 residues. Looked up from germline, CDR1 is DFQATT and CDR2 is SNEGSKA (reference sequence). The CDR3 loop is CSGGGVDEQYF. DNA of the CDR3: TGCAGTGGTGGAGGTGTCGACGAGCAGTACTTC.

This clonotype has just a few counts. CDR3: CATSRGRQGSNTEAFF. DNA for the CDR3: TGTGCCACCAGCAGAGGCAGACAGGGCTCGAACACTGAAGCTTTCTTT. The V call is TRBV15, the J call TRBJ1-1; 7 bases align to TRBD1. J was trimmed by 1 base and V by 1 base; bases with no gene match: 6. The germline V gene encodes CDR1 LNHNV and CDR2 YYDKDF (reference sequence). The CDR3 length is 16 residues.

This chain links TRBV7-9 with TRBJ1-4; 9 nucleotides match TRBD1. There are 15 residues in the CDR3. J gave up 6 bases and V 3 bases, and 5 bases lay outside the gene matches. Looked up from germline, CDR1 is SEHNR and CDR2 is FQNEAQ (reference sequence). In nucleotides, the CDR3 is TGTGCCAGCAGCTTTTTGGGACAGGGAGATGAAAAACTGTTTTTT. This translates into CASSFLGQGDEKLFF.

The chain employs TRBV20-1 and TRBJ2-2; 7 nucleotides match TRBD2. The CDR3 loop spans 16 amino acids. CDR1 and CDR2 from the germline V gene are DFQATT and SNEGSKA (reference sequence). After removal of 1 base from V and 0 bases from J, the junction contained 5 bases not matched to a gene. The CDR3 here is CSARGGGFANTGELFF. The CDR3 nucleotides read TGCAGTGCTAGAGGGGGGGGGTTCGCGAACACCGGGGAGCTGTTTTTT.

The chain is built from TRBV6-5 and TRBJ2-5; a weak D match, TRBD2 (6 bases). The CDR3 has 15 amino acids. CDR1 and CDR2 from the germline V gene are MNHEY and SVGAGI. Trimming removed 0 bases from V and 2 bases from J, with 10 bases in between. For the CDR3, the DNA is TGTGCCAGCAGTTACTCGATCGGGGGACAAGAGACCCAGTACTTC. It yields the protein CASSYSIGGQETQYF.

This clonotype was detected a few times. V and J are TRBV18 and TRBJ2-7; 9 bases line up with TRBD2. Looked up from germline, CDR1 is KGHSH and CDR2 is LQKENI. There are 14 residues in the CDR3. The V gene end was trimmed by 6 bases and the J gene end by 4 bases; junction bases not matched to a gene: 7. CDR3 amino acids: CASSVAGEVYEQYV. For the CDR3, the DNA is TGTGCCAGCTCCGTAGCGGGGGAAGTTTACGAGCAGTACGTC.

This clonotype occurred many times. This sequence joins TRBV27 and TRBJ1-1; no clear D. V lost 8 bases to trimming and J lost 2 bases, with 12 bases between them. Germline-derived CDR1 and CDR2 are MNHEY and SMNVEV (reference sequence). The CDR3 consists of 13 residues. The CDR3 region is CASGSQDNTEAFF. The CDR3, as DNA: TGTGCCAGCGGGTCCCAGGACAACACTGAAGCTTTCTTT.

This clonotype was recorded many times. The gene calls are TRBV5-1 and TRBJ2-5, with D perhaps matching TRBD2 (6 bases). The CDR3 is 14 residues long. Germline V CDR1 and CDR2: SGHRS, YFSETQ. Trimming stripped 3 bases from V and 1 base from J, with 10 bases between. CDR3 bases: TGCGCCAGCAGCTATACTAGCAGCCAAGAGACCCAGTACTTC. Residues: CASSYTSSQETQYF.

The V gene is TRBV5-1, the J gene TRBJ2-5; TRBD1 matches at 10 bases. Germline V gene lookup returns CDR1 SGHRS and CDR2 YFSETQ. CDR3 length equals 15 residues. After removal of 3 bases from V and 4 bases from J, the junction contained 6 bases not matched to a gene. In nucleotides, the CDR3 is TGCGCCAGCAGCTGGACCGACAGGGGGCGAGAGACCCAGTACTTC. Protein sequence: CASSWTDRGRETQYF. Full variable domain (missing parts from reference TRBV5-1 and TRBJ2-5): KAGVTQTPRYLIKTRGQQVTLSCSPISGHRSVSWYQQTPGQGLQFLFEYFSETQRNKGNFPGRFSGRQFSNSRSEMNVSTLELGDSALYLCASSWTDRGRETQYFGPGTRLLVL.

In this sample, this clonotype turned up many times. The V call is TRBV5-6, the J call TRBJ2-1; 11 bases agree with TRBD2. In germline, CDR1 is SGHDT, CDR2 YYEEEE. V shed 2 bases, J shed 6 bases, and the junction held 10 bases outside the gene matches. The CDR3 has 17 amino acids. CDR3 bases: TGTGCCAGCAGCTTACCAAAGGGGCTAGCGGGGGGCAATGAGCAGTTCTTC. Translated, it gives CASSLPKGLAGGNEQFF.

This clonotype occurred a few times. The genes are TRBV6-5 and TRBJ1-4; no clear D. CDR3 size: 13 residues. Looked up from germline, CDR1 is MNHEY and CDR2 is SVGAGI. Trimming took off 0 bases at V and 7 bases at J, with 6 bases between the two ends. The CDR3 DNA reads TGTGCCAGCAGTTACTCGGGATCTGAAAAACTGTTTTTT. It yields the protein CASSYSGSEKLFF.

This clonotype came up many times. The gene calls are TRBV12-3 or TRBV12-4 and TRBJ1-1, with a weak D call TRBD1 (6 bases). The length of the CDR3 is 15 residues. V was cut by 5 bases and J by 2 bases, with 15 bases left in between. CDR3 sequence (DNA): TGTGCCAGCAGTGCGCCGGGACATCGCAACACTGAAGCTTTCTTT. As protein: CASSAPGHRNTEAFF.

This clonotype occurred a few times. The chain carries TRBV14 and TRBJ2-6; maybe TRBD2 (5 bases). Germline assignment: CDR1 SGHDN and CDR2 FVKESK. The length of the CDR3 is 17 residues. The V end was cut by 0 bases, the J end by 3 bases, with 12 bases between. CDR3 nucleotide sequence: TGTGCCAGCAGCCAAGATCTACTAGGGTTTGGGGCCAACGTCCTGACTTTC. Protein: CASSQDLLGFGANVLTF.

In DNA form, the CDR3 reads TGCGCCAGCAGCCACCCTGGAAGGAGGGTGACAGATACGCAGTATTTT. It specifies CASSHPGRRVTDTQYF. V and J are TRBV4-1 and TRBJ2-3, with D possibly being TRBD2 (6 bases). Germline values: CDR1 MGHRA, CDR2 YSYEKL. The CDR3 runs to 16 residues. Deletions cut 3 bases from V and 3 bases from J, with 16 bases between.

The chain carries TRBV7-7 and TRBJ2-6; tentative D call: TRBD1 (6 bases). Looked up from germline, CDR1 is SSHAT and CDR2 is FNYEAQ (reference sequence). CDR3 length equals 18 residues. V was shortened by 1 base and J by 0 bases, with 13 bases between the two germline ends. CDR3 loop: CASSLVAAGVSGANVLTF. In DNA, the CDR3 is TGTGCCAGCAGCTTAGTTGCGGCAGGGGTCTCTGGGGCCAACGTCCTGACTTTC.

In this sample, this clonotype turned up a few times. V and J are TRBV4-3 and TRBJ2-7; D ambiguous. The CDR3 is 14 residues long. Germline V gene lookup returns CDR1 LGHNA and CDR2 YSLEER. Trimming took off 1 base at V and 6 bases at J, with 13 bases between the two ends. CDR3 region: CASSQVPHGSEQYF. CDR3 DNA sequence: TGCGCCAGCAGCCAAGTTCCGCATGGCTCCGAGCAGTACTTC.

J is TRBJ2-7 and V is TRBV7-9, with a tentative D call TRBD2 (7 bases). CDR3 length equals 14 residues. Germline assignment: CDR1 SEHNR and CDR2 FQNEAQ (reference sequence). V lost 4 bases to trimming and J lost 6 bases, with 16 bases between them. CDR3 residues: CASSSQGGEGEQYF. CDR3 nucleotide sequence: TGTGCCAGCAGCTCCCAAGGGGGGGAAGGCGAGCAGTACTTC.

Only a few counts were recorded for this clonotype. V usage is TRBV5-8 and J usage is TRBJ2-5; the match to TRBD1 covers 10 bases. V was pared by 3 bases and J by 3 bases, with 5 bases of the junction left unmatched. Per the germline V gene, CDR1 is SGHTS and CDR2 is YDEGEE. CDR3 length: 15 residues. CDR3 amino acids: CASSSGTGEEETQYF. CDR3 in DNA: TGTGCCAGCAGCTCCGGGACAGGGGAAGAAGAGACCCAGTACTTC.